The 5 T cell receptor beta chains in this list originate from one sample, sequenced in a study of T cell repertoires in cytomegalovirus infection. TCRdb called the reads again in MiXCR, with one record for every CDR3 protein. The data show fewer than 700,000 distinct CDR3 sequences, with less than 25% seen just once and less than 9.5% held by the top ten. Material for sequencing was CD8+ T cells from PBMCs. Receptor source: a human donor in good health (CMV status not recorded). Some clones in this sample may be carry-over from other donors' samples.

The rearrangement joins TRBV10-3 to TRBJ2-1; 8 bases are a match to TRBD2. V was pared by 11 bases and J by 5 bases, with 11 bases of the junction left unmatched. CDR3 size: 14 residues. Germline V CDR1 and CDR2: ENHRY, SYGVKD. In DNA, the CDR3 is TGTGCCTCCGAGCGGGCGGGGGGAAACAATGAGCAGTTCTTC. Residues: CASERAGGNNEQFF.

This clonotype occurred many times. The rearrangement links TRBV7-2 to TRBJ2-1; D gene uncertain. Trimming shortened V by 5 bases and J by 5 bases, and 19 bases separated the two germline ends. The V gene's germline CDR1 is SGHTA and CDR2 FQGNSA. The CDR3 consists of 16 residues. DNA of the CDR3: TGTGCCAGCAGCCCCCATCCGGGCCCACCTAACAATGAGCAGTTCTTC. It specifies CASSPHPGPPNNEQFF.

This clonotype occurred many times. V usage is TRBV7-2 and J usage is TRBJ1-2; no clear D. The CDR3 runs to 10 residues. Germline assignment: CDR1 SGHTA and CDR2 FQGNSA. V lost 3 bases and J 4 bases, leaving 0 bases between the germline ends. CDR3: CASSFYGYTF. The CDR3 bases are TGTGCCAGCAGCTTCTATGGCTACACCTTC.

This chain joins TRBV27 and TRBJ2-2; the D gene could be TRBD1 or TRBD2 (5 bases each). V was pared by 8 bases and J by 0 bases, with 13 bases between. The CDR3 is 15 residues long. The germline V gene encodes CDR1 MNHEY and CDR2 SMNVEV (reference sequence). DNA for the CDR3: TGTGCCAGCCCCAAAGGGACCGCGAACACCGGGGAGCTGTTTTTT. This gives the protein CASPKGTANTGELFF.

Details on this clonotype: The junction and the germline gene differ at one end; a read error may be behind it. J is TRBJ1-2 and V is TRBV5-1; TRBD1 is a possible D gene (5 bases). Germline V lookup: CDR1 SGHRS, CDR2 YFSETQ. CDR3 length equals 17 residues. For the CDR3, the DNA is TGCGCCAGCAGCTTAACAGGAATGAAGATGGCTAAATATGGCTACACCTTC. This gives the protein CASSLTGMKMAKYGYTF.